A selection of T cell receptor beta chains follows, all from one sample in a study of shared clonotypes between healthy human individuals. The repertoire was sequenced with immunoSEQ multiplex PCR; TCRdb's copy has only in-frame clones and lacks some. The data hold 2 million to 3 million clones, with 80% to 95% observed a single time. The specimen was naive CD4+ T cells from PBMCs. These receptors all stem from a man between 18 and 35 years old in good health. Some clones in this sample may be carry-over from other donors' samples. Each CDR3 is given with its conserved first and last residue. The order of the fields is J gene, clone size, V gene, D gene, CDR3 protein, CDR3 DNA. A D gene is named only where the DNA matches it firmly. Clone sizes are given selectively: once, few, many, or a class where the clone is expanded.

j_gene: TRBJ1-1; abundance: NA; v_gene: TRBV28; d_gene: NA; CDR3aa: CASSLRRVRFTEAFF; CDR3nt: TGTGCCAGCAGTTTACGCCGGGTCAGGTTCACTGAAGCTTTCTTT
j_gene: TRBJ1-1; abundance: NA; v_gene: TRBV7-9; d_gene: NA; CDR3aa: CASSLEVVVWTEAFF; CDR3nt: TGTGCCAGCAGCTTAGAGGTAGTAGTTTGGACTGAAGCTTTCTTT
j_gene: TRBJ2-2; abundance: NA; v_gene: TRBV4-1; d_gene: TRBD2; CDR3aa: CASSQEPLAGVAGELFF; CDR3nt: TGCGCCAGCAGCCAAGAGCCCCTAGCGGGAGTGGCCGGGGAGCTGTTTTTT
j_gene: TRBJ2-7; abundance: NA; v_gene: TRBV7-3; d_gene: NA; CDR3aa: CASSPPGAGGYEQYF; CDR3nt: TGTGCCAGCAGCCCCCCAGGGGCTGGGGGGTACGAGCAGTACTTC
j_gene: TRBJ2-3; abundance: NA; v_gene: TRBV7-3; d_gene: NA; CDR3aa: CASSLTSGKPRDTQYF; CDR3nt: TGTGCCAGCAGCTTAACTTCCGGGAAACCGAGAGATACGCAGTATTTT
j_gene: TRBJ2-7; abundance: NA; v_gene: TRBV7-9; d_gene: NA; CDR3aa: CASGYRDPGSEQYF; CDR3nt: TGTGCCAGCGGATACCGGGACCCCGGCTCCGAGCAGTACTTC
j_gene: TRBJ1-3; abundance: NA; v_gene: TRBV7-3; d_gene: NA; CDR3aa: CASSLISRDVFGNTIYF; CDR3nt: TGTGCCAGCAGCTTAATATCCCGGGACGTTTTTGGAAACACCATATATTTT
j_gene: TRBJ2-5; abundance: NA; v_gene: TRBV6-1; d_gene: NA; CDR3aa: CASRPTRSQETQYF; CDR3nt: TGTGCCAGCAGGCCGACCCGGTCCCAAGAGACCCAGTACTTC
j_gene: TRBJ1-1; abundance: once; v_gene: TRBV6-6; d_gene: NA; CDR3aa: CASSSLGGVAFF; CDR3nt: TGTGCCAGCAGTTCATTGGGCGGTGTAGCTTTCTTT
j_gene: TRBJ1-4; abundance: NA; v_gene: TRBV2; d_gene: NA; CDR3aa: CASSTNLATNEKLFF; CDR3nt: TGTGCCAGCAGTACCAACCTAGCAACTAATGAAAAACTGTTTTTT
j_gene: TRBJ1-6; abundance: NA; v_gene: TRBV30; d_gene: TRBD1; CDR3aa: CAWSLDRGSSYNSPLHF; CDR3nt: TGTGCCTGGAGTCTCGACAGGGGGAGCTCCTATAATTCACCCCTCCACTTT
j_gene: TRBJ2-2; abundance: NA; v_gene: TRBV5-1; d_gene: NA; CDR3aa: CASSFSGSYTGELFF; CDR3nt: TGCGCCAGCAGCTTTTCAGGGTCTTATACCGGGGAGCTGTTTTTT
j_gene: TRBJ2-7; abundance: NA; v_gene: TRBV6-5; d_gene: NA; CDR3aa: CASSYGRGSSYEQYF; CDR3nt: TGTGCCAGCAGTTACGGTCGCGGCAGTTCCTACGAGCAGTACTTC
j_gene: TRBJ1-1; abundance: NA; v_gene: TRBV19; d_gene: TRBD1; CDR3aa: CASSPDRGRTEAFF; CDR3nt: TGTGCCAGTAGCCCTGACAGGGGTAGGACTGAAGCTTTCTTT
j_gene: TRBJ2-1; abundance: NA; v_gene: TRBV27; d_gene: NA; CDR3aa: CATTDRPNEQFF; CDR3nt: TGTGCCACGACCGACAGGCCCAATGAGCAGTTCTTC
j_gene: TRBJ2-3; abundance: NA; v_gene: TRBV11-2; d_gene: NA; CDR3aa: CASSPTGLRTDTQYF; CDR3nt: TGTGCCAGCAGCCCCACAGGGCTCAGAACAGATACGCAGTATTTT
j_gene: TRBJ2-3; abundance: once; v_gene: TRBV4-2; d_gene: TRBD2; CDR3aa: CASSQKAGDTDTQYF; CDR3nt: TGTGCCAGCAGCCAAAAAGCGGGGGACACAGATACGCAGTATTTT
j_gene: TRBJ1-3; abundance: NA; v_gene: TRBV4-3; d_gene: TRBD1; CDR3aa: CASSQDFAGGLSGNTIYF; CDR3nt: TGCGCCAGCAGCCAAGATTTCGCAGGGGGGCTCTCTGGAAACACCATATATTTT
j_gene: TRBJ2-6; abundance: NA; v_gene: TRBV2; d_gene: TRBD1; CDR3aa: CASSDRDRGLDLTF; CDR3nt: TGTGCCAGCAGTGATAGGGACAGGGGCCTCGACCTGACTTTC
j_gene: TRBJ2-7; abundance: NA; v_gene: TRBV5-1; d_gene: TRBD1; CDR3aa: CASSLFPGGAYEQYF; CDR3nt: TGCGCCAGCAGCTTGTTCCCAGGGGGCGCGTACGAGCAGTACTTC
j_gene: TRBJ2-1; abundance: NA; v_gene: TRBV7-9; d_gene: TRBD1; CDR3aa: CASSLALIKRGGKYNEQFF; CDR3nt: TGTGCCAGCAGCTTAGCGCTCATTAAACGAGGGGGCAAATACAATGAGCAGTTCTTC
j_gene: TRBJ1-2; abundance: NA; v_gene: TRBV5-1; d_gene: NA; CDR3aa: CASSLALLTQRGGYTF; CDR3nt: TGCGCCAGCAGCTTGGCGCTACTAACTCAGCGGGGTGGCTACACCTTC
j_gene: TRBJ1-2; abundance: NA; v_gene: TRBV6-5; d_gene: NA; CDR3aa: CASSYGSGNWEYGYTF; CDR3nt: TGTGCCAGCAGTTACGGGTCTGGTAATTGGGAGTATGGCTACACCTTC
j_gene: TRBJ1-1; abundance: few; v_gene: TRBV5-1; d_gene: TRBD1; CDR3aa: CASSPGQGRGTEAFF; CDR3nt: TGCGCCAGCAGCCCCGGACAGGGAAGGGGTACTGAAGCTTTCTTT
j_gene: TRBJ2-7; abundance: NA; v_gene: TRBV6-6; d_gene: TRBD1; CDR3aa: CATRDRAYEQYF; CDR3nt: TGTGCCACCCGGGACAGGGCCTACGAGCAGTACTTC
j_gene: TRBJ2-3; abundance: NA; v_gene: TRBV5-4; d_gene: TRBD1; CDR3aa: CASSTRDRGDTQYF; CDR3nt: TGTGCCAGCAGCACCCGGGACAGAGGAGATACGCAGTATTTT
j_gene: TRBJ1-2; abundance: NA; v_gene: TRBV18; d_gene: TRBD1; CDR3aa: CASSLLGGRGKAWVYGYTF; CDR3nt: TGTGCCAGCTCACTACTCGGGGGCAGGGGGAAGGCGTGGGTCTATGGCTACACCTTC
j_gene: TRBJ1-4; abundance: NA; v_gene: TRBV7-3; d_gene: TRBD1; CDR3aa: CASSKRAGQGSEKLFF; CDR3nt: TGTGCCAGCAGCAAGAGGGCGGGACAGGGTAGTGAAAAACTGTTTTTT
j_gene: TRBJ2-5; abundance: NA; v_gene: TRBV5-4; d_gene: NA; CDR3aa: CASSPRAWGDGTQYF; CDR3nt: TGTGCCAGCAGCCCGCGGGCCTGGGGGGATGGGACCCAGTACTTC
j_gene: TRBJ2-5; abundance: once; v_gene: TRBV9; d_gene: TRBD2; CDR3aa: CASSVGGGLAGGETQYF; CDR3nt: TGTGCCAGCAGCGTTGGCGGAGGACTAGCGGGAGGGGAGACCCAGTACTTC
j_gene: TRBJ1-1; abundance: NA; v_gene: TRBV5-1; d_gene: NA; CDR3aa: CASSLSPGNTEAFF; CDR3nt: TGCGCCAGCAGCTTGTCCCCGGGGAACACTGAAGCTTTCTTT
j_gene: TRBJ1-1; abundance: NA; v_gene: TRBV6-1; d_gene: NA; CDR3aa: CATLQLSEAFF; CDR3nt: TGTGCCACTTTGCAGCTATCTGAAGCTTTCTTT
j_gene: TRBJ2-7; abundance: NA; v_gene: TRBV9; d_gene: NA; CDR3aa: CASSVHPDPSSYEQYF; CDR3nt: TGTGCCAGCAGCGTTCACCCCGACCCGAGCTCCTACGAGCAGTACTTC
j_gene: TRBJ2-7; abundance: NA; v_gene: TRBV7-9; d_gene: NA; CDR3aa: CASSLGSDF; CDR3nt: TGTGCCAGCAGCTTGGGTAGTGACTTC
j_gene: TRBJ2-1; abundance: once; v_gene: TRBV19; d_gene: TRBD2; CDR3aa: CASSIGTSGSYNEQFF; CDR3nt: TGTGCCAGTAGTATAGGGACTAGCGGGAGCTACAATGAGCAGTTCTTC
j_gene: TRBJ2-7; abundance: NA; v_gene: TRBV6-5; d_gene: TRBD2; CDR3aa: CASSYAGGISSYEQYF; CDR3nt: TGTGCCAGCAGTTACGCGGGGGGTATAAGCTCCTACGAGCAGTACTTC
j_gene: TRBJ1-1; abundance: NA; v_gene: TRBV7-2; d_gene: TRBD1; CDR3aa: CASSFTQGGAFF; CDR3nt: TGTGCCAGCAGCTTTACACAGGGGGGAGCTTTCTTT
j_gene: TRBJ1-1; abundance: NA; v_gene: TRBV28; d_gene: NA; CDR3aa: CASSFPPMNTEAFF; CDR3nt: TGTGCCAGCAGTTTTCCCCCCATGAACACTGAAGCTTTCTTT
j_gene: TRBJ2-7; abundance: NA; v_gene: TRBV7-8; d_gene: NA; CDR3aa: CASSLGGYDGPYEQYF; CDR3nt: TGTGCCAGCAGCTTGGGGGGATACGACGGACCCTACGAGCAGTACTTC
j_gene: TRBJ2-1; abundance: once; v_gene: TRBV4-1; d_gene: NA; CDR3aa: CASSQGLLSYSYNEQFF; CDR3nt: TGCGCCAGCAGCCAAGGGCTCCTATCGTACTCCTACAATGAGCAGTTCTTC
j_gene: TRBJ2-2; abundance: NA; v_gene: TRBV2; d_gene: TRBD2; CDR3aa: CASSETSGIFAGELFF; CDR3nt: TGTGCCAGCAGCGAAACTAGCGGGATATTCGCCGGGGAGCTGTTTTTT
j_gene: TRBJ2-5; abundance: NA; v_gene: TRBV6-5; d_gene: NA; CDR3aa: CASSYLQTQYF; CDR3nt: TGTGCCAGCAGTTACTTACAGACCCAGTACTTC